This TCR beta chain was identified in a study of blood T cells in healthy people across ages. V dropped 2 bases and J dropped 5 bases, with 14 bases sitting between them. CDR3 length: 15 amino acids. The germline V gene has CDR1 MNHEY and CDR2 SVGEGT. A second PCR of roughly 6 to 12 cycles used a sample-barcoded 5' primer and a J-beta primer mix. Every cDNA was tagged by a template-switch adaptor with 12 random nucleotides. TCRdb processed the 5' RACE reads anew with MiXCR; each CDR3 protein has one entry. The sample includes hundreds of thousands of distinct CDR3 sequences, 20% to 30% of them seen just once. These data also formed part of another study, on T cells of mothers and their children. According to that study: The extracted RNA was employed in its entirety for cDNA synthesis, at about 1.5 ug per 15 ul.

The receptor comes from a boy aged 10-17 years in good health. The specimen was blood. The chain is built from TRBV6-2 or TRBV6-3 and TRBJ2-3; D is ambiguous. The CDR3 region is CASSYKRQYEDTQYF. The CDR3 coding sequence is TGTGCCAGCAGTTACAAGAGGCAGTATGAAGATACGCAGTATTTT.